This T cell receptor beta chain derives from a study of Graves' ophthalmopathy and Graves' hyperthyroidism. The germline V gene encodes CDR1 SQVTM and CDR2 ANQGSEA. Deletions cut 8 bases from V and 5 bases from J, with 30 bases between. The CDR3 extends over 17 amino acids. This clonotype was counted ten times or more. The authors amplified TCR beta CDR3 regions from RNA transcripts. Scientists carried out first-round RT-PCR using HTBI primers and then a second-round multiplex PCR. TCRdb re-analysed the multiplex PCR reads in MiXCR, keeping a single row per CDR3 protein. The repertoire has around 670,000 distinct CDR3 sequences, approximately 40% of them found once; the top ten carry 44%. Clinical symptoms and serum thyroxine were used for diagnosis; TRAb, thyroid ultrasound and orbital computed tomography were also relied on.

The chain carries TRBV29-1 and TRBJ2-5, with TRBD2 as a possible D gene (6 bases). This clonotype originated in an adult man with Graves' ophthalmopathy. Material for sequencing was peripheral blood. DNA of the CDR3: TGCAGCCCTAGGGAGGTTCAGGGTAAGGGCCGTGAGGAGACCCAGTACTTC. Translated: CSPREVQGKGREETQYF. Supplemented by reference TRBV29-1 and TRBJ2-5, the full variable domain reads SAVISQKPSRDICQRGTSLTIQCQVDSQVTMMFWYRQQPGQSLTLIATANQGSEATYESGFVIDKFPISRPNLTFSTLTVSNMSPEDSSIYLCSPREVQGKGREETQYFGPGTRLLVL.